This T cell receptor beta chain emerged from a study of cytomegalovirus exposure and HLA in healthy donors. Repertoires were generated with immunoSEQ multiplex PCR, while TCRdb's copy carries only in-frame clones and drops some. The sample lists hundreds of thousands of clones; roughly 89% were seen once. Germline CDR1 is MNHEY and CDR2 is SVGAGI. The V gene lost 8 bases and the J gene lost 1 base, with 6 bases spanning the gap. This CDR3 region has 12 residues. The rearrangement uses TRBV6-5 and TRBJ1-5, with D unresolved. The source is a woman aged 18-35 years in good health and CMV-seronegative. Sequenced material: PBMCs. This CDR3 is CASGQSNQPQHF. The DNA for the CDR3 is TGTGCCAGCGGGCAGAGCAATCAGCCCCAGCATTTT.